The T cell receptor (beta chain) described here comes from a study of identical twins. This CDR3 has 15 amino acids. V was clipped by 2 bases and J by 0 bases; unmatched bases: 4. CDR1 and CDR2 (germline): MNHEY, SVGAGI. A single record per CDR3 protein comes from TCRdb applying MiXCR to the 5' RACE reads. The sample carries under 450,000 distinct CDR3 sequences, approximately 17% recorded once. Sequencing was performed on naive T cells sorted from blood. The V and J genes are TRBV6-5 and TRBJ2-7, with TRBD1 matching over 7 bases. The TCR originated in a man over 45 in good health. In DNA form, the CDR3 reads TGTGCCAGCAGTTACAGGGGACAGAGCTCCTACGAGCAGTACTTC. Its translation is CASSYRGQSSYEQYF.